This T cell receptor beta chain was documented in a study of blood T cell repertoires in COVID-19. V lost 2 bases, J lost 9 bases, and 8 bases stayed unmatched. The germline V gene encodes CDR1 SGHVS and CDR2 FQNEAQ. The CDR3 has 15 amino acids. Using immunoSEQ multiplex PCR, the repertoire was profiled, and TCRdb retains in-frame clones only, with some absent. Altogether fewer than 200,000 clones are present, around 82% being singletons, with the ten largest covering about 5%. The receptor comes from a woman in her fifties or sixties with acute COVID-19. This chain links TRBV7-8 with TRBJ2-1; 9 bases align to TRBD1. Sequenced material: PBMCs or T cells enriched from blood (not recorded which). The CDR3 nucleotides are TGTGCCAGCAGCTTAACCCGGGACAGGGAGGTTGAGCAGTTCTTC. It is translated as CASSLTRDREVEQFF. Together with reference TRBV7-8 and TRBJ2-1, the CDR3 gives the full variable domain: GAGVSQSPRYKVAKRGQDVALRCDPISGHVSLFWYQQALGQGPEFLTYFQNEAQLDKSGLPSDRFFAERPEGSVSTLKIQRTQQEDSAVYLCASSLTRDREVEQFFGPGTRLTVL.